Listed below are T cell receptor beta chains from one sample, sequenced in a study of shared clonotypes between healthy human individuals. The method was immunoSEQ multiplex PCR; TCRdb's version includes in-frame clones alone and lacks a portion of them. The top ten clones hold roughly 0.82% of a sample with about a million clones, around three quarters of them seen once. Sequencing was carried out using memory CD4+ T cells from PBMCs. Receptor source: a man aged 18 to 30 in good health. Some clones in this sample may be carry-over from other donors' samples. Each CDR3 is given with its conserved first and last residue. A D gene is named only where the DNA matches it firmly. Some rows have no size entry. The others give once, few or many, or a class for an expanded clone.

cdr3_aa,cdr3_nt,cdr3_length,clone_size,v_call,j_call,d_call
CASSQDNAWGSEQFF,TGCGCCAGCAGCCAAGATAACGCTTGGGGATCTGAGCAGTTCTTC,15,-,TRBV4-3,TRBJ2-1,-
CASSPARGLIDEQYF,TGTGCCAGCTCACCAGCCAGGGGCCTTATCGACGAGCAGTACTTC,15,-,TRBV18,TRBJ2-7,-
CASSKGGWSAGEQYF,TGTGCCAGCAGCAAAGGGGGCTGGTCCGCGGGGGAGCAGTACTTC,15,once,TRBV21-1,TRBJ2-7,-
CASSPFGTARGYTF,TGTGCCAGCAGCCCCTTCGGGACAGCGAGAGGCTACACCTTC,14,-,TRBV14,TRBJ1-2,TRBD1
CASSFGGAVGGYTF,TGTGCCAGCAGCTTCGGGGGGGCGGTGGGAGGCTACACCTTC,14,-,TRBV5-4,TRBJ1-2,-
CASSRSTGTSTDTQYF,TGTGCCAGCAGCAGATCAACAGGGACTAGCACAGATACGCAGTATTTT,16,many,TRBV7-6,TRBJ2-3,-
CASRETGDTQYF,TGTGCCAGCAGAGAGACAGGAGATACGCAGTATTTT,12,-,TRBV2,TRBJ2-3,-
CASSQIDLGLAGVNEQFF,TGCGCCAGCAGCCAAATAGATCTGGGACTAGCGGGAGTCAATGAGCAGTTCTTC,18,-,TRBV4-1,TRBJ2-1,TRBD2
CASSTDRDQPQHF,TGTGCCAGCAGCACCGACAGGGATCAGCCCCAGCATTTT,13,-,TRBV7-8,TRBJ1-5,TRBD1
CASSLIPGQVGTEAFF,TGTGCCAGCAGCCTTATCCCGGGACAGGTAGGCACTGAAGCTTTCTTT,16,-,TRBV5-5,TRBJ1-1,TRBD1
CASRPQVGAHEQYF,TGCGCCAGCAGGCCCCAGGTCGGGGCCCACGAGCAGTACTTC,14,-,TRBV5-1,TRBJ2-7,-
CASSPRAQGAGNEQFF,TGTGCCAGCTCACCACGGGCACAGGGGGCTGGCAATGAGCAGTTCTTC,16,-,TRBV18,TRBJ2-1,TRBD1
CATSREQGGLGYGYTF,TGTGCCACCAGCAGAGAACAGGGGGGCTTAGGCTATGGCTACACCTTC,16,-,TRBV15,TRBJ1-2,TRBD1
CASSLGSGGPASF,TGCGCCAGCAGCTTGGGTTCGGGAGGGCCGGCGAGCTTC,13,-,TRBV5-1,TRBJ2-4,TRBD2
CASSLGTVSNQPQHF,TGCGCCAGCAGCCTCGGGACAGTTAGCAATCAGCCCCAGCATTTT,15,-,TRBV5-1,TRBJ1-5,TRBD1
CASSKIPGTGGSREQYF,TGTGCCAGCAGCAAGATCCCCGGGACAGGGGGCTCTCGCGAGCAGTACTTC,17,-,TRBV27,TRBJ2-7,TRBD1
CASSLEDVGTQYF,TGCGCCAGCAGCCTAGAAGATGTTGGTACGCAGTATTTT,13,-,TRBV5-1,TRBJ2-3,-
CASSPGTGGGGANVLTF,TGTGCCAGCAGCCCTGGGACAGGGGGCGGGGGGGCCAACGTCCTGACTTTC,17,-,TRBV7-2,TRBJ2-6,TRBD1
CASSLYAREVDHEQFF,TGCGCCAGCAGCTTGTACGCTAGGGAGGTCGATCATGAGCAGTTCTTC,16,-,TRBV5-1,TRBJ2-1,-
CASSTEGAVNTEAFF,TGCGCCAGCAGCACGGAGGGGGCGGTGAACACTGAAGCTTTCTTT,15,-,TRBV5-1,TRBJ1-1,TRBD1
CASSRGGGSEQYF,TGTGCCAGCAGCCGCGGAGGGGGGTCCGAGCAGTACTTC,13,-,TRBV7-9,TRBJ2-7,-
CASSLLPGQVNTEAFF,TGCGCCAGCAGCTTACTACCGGGACAGGTGAACACTGAAGCTTTCTTT,16,-,TRBV5-1,TRBJ1-1,TRBD1
CASSADLRVTGELFF,TGTGCCAGCAGCGCCGACCTTAGGGTCACCGGGGAGCTGTTTTTT,15,-,TRBV9,TRBJ2-2,-
CASSVEEGGKLFF,TGTGCCAGCAGCGTAGAGGAGGGGGGGAAACTGTTTTTT,13,once,TRBV9,TRBJ1-4,-
CASSEVWTGNTEAFF,TGTGCCAGCAGTGAGGTATGGACGGGTAACACTGAAGCTTTCTTT,15,-,TRBV2,TRBJ1-1,-
CASSSGTLDHEQYF,TGTGCCAGCAGTTCCGGGACCCTGGACCACGAGCAGTACTTC,14,-,TRBV28,TRBJ2-7,-
CASSVEGVPYNEQFF,TGTGCCAGCAGCGTAGAGGGGGTCCCCTACAATGAGCAGTTCTTC,15,many,TRBV9,TRBJ2-1,-
CASRADSSQFF,TGTGCCAGCAGAGCCGACTCCTCTCAGTTCTTC,11,-,TRBV7-9,TRBJ2-1,-
CASSFGPGDTQYF,TGTGCCAGCAGTTTTGGACCGGGTGATACGCAGTATTTT,13,many,TRBV27,TRBJ2-3,-
CASSPETGLNTEAFF,TGTGCCAGCAGTCCTGAAACAGGGCTAAACACTGAAGCTTTCTTT,15,few,TRBV5-6,TRBJ1-1,-
CASSQETQYF,TGTGCCAGCAGCCAAGAGACCCAGTACTTC,10,many,TRBV14,TRBJ2-5,-
CASSQVGGSSYNEQFF,TGCGCCAGCAGCCAAGTAGGGGGCAGCTCCTACAATGAGCAGTTCTTC,16,-,TRBV4-1,TRBJ2-1,TRBD1
CASSPVGQGKTEAFF,TGTGCCAGCAGCCCGGTCGGACAGGGGAAAACTGAAGCTTTCTTT,15,once,TRBV28,TRBJ1-1,TRBD1
CASSTGLAPTNEQFF,TGTGCCAGCAGCACGGGACTAGCGCCGACCAATGAGCAGTTCTTC,15,-,TRBV13,TRBJ2-1,TRBD2
CASSLEGPTYEQYF,TGCGCCAGCAGCTTGGAGGGACCAACCTACGAGCAGTACTTC,14,-,TRBV5-1,TRBJ2-7,-
CASSKRLTQETQYF,TGTGCCAGCAGCAAACGACTAACCCAAGAGACCCAGTACTTC,14,-,TRBV7-2,TRBJ2-5,-
CASGTSGSHVWAGELFF,TGTGCCAGCGGTACTAGCGGGAGTCACGTATGGGCCGGGGAGCTGTTTTTT,17,-,TRBV7-6,TRBJ2-2,TRBD2
CASSTNAREKLFF,TGCGCCAGCAGCACGAATGCTCGGGAAAAACTGTTTTTT,13,-,TRBV5-1,TRBJ1-4,-
CASAGVNTGELFF,TGTGCCAGCGCGGGGGTCAACACCGGGGAGCTGTTTTTT,13,-,TRBV9,TRBJ2-2,TRBD2
CATSGSGGANVLTF,TGTGCCACCAGCGGTAGTGGGGGGGCCAACGTCCTGACTTTC,14,-,TRBV15,TRBJ2-6,-
CASSPVTGDYEQYF,TGTGCCAGCAGCCCGGTGACAGGGGACTACGAGCAGTACTTC,14,-,TRBV5-5,TRBJ2-7,TRBD1
CASSPGTSGLTDTQYF,TGCGCCAGCAGCCCCGGGACTAGCGGTCTCACAGATACGCAGTATTTT,16,-,TRBV4-1,TRBJ2-3,TRBD2
CASSYLSGMEQYF,TGTGCCAGCAGTTACCTCTCGGGGATGGAGCAGTACTTC,13,-,TRBV6-5,TRBJ2-7,-
CASTRGGQETQYF,TGTGCCAGCACCCGGGGGGGACAAGAGACCCAGTACTTC,13,few,TRBV7-2,TRBJ2-5,TRBD2
CASGTGRDTEAFF,TGCGCCAGCGGCACAGGGAGGGATACTGAAGCTTTCTTT,13,-,TRBV5-1,TRBJ1-1,-
CASSIDLSQPQHF,TGTGCCAGTAGTATAGACCTAAGTCAGCCCCAGCATTTT,13,-,TRBV19,TRBJ1-5,-
CASRRGGLSEWVADTQYF,TGTGCCAGCAGGAGGGGCGGACTCTCGGAATGGGTCGCAGATACGCAGTATTTT,18,-,TRBV2,TRBJ2-3,-
CASSSRTSGYNEQFF,TGTGCCAGCAGCTCCCGGACTAGCGGCTACAATGAGCAGTTCTTC,15,-,TRBV7-3,TRBJ2-1,TRBD2
CASSPRIGYEQYF,TGTGCCAGCAGCCCCCGAATCGGGTACGAGCAGTACTTC,13,few,TRBV11-2,TRBJ2-7,-
CASSLDRTYEQYF,TGTGCCAGCAGCTTAGATCGGACTTACGAGCAGTACTTC,13,-,TRBV11-3,TRBJ2-7,-
CASSQGNTESETQYF,TGTGCCAGCAGCCAAGGGAATACGGAGTCAGAGACCCAGTACTTC,15,-,TRBV7-7,TRBJ2-5,-
CASSESTGGGEQYF,TGCGCCAGCAGCGAAAGTACAGGGGGCGGCGAGCAGTACTTC,14,-,TRBV5-1,TRBJ2-7,TRBD1
CSGSSGSEVIF,TGCAGTGGAAGTAGCGGGAGTGAAGTCATCTTC,11,-,TRBV20-1,TRBJ2-4,TRBD2
CASTRGGSPYEQYF,TGTGCCAGCACAAGGGGGGGGTCGCCTTACGAGCAGTACTTC,14,many,TRBV6-6,TRBJ2-7,-